The next 20 T cell receptor beta chains were all read from a single sample in a study of T cells in Graves' hyperthyroidism and ophthalmopathy. There were TCR beta CDR3 regions amplified from RNA transcripts. TCR CDR3 underwent first-round RT-PCR with the HTBI primer set. One entry per CDR3 protein, called by TCRdb with MiXCR from the multiplex PCR reads. The sample has about 600,000 distinct CDR3 sequences; approximately 15% are singletons. Specimen: blood. The receptors originated from a woman aged 18-29 years with Graves' ophthalmopathy.

As for this clonotype: This may be a read error: a much more frequent sequence differs by one nucleotide. The CDR3 DNA sequence: TGTGCCATCAGTTTATCGTCGGGGAGCTCTGGAAACACCATATATTTT. As protein: CAISLSSGSSGNTIYF. The chain is built from TRBV10-3 and TRBJ1-3; D gene ambiguous. From germline, CDR1 is ENHRY and CDR2 SYGVKD. The CDR3 runs 16 residues. V lost 5 bases to trimming and J lost 0 bases, with 14 bases between them.

This clonotype appeared a few times. The chain recombines TRBV19 with TRBJ2-1; D is possibly TRBD2 (5 bases). The CDR3 runs 16 residues. Trimming took 6 bases from V and 0 from J, leaving 15 bases between them. Germline V gene data show CDR1 as LNHDA and CDR2 as SQIVND (reference sequence). The CDR3 DNA sequence: TGTGCCAGTAGAGGTGAGGGAGCGAGCTCCTACAATGAGCAGTTCTTC. Protein product: CASRGEGASSYNEQFF. Combining the CDR3 with reference TRBV19 and TRBJ2-1 gives the whole variable domain DGGITQSPKYLFRKEGQNVTLSCEQNLNHDAMYWYRQDPGQGLRLIYYSQIVNDFQKGDIAEGYSVSREKKESFPLTVTSAQKNPTAFYLCASRGEGASSYNEQFFGPGTRLTVL.

This clonotype was counted ten times or more. The V and J genes are TRBV28 and TRBJ1-2; D is perhaps TRBD1 (5 bases). The CDR3 has 14 amino acids. The V gene's germline CDR1 is MDHEN and CDR2 SYDVKM. V was trimmed by 9 bases and J by 6 bases, leaving 20 bases between them. In DNA, the CDR3 is TGTGCCAGTCGCAGGGAGAGGGGTTGGCATGGCTACACCTTC. Its translation: CASRRERGWHGYTF.

This clonotype was counted ten times or more. The chain links TRBV12-3 or TRBV12-4 to TRBJ2-7, with 8 bases matching TRBD1. Germline trimming cut 8 bases from V and 2 bases from J; bases unmatched to any gene: 2. CDR3 length: 12 residues. CDR3 nucleotides: TGTGCCAGCCGGACAGGGACCTACGAGCAGTACTTC. This encodes CASRTGTYEQYF.

This clonotype was recorded a few times. V usage is TRBV27 and J usage is TRBJ2-4; either TRBD1 or TRBD2 may supply D (6 bases each). This CDR3 region has 14 residues. Trimming left V 2 bases short and J 8 bases short, with 13 bases between. Germline CDR1 MNHEY, CDR2 SMNVEV (reference sequence). The CDR3 loop reads CASSLGGGWDIQYF. CDR3 nucleotide sequence: TGTGCCAGCAGTTTAGGAGGGGGATGGGACATTCAGTACTTC.

Ten or more counts support this clonotype. The gene calls are TRBV7-9 and TRBJ2-1, with D maybe TRBD1 (6 bases). Trimming shortened V by 11 bases and J by 0 bases, and 11 bases separated the two germline ends. Looked up from germline, CDR1 is SEHNR and CDR2 is FQNEAQ (reference sequence). The CDR3 consists of 13 residues. The CDR3 nucleotides read TGTGCCGGGGGCGGGCCCTCCTACAATGAGCAGTTCTTC. Its protein is CAGGGPSYNEQFF.

This clonotype was counted at least ten times. CDR3 amino acids: CATRTGNTEAFF. The CDR3 nucleotides read TGTGCCACCCGGACAGGGAACACTGAAGCTTTCTTT. The gene calls are TRBV2 and TRBJ1-1; TRBD1 aligns across 7 bases. The CDR3 has 12 residues. V gave up 10 bases and J gave up 1 base; unmatched junction bases: 3. Looked up from germline, CDR1 is SNHLY and CDR2 is FYNNEI.

In its sample, this clonotype was seen a few times. The chain uses TRBV5-1 and TRBJ1-5; possibly TRBD1 for D (5 bases). The V end lost 4 bases, the J end lost 6 bases, and 14 bases lay between the germline ends. The CDR3 runs 14 residues. Germline V CDR1 and CDR2: SGHRS, YFSETQ. CDR3 sequence: CASSQGGEGQPQHF. For the CDR3, the DNA is TGCGCCAGCAGCCAGGGTGGGGAAGGTCAGCCCCAGCATTTT.

The chain carries TRBV7-9 and TRBJ2-5; 7 bases line up with TRBD2. V shed 4 bases and J 9 bases; nucleotides not matched to a gene: 8. Per germline, CDR1 SEHNR and CDR2 FQNEAQ (reference sequence). CDR3 length equals 13 residues. CDR3 sequence reads: CASSSGLDPAQYF. The DNA for the CDR3 is TGTGCCAGCAGCTCCGGACTAGACCCAGCCCAGTACTTC.

This clonotype was seen many times. V and J are TRBV4-3 and TRBJ1-1; D ambiguous. V lost 1 base, J lost 3 bases, and 12 bases lay in between. This CDR3 contains 15 residues. The germline CDR1 and CDR2 sequences are LGHNA and YSLEER. The CDR3 DNA reads as TGCGCCAGCAGCCAAGGAGGCGAACGGGACACTGAAGCTTTCTTT. Translation: CASSQGGERDTEAFF.

Ten or more counts support this clonotype. This chain connects TRBV19 to TRBJ2-1, with 10 positions matching TRBD2. Germline V lookup: CDR1 LNHDA, CDR2 SQIVND (reference sequence). The trim removed 8 bases at V and 0 bases at J, leaving 4 bases unmatched. This CDR3 spans 15 amino acids. In nucleotides, the CDR3 is TGTGCCAGTCTAGCGGGAGTTGGCTCCTACAATGAGCAGTTCTTC. Protein sequence: CASLAGVGSYNEQFF.

This clonotype was counted many times. The gene calls are TRBV7-2 and TRBJ2-5, with D possibly matching TRBD1 (6 bases). V dropped 1 base and J dropped 4 bases, with 13 bases sitting between them. CDR1 SGHTA and CDR2 FQGNSA come from the germline V gene. The CDR3 covers 15 residues. Written as DNA, the CDR3 is TGTGCCAGCAGCTTAGGGGGGCAGTTCGTAGAGACCCAGTACTTC. Protein: CASSLGGQFVETQYF.

This chain connects TRBV19 to TRBJ2-2; tentatively, D is TRBD1 (6 bases). The germline V gene encodes CDR1 LNHDA and CDR2 SQIVND (reference sequence). This CDR3 has 17 residues. Trimming shortened V by 1 base and J by 8 bases, and 20 bases separated the two germline ends. In DNA, the CDR3 is TGTGCCAGTAGTATAGGAGCAGGGGCCTCCGTAGGTGGGGAGCTGTTTTTT. The encoded protein is CASSIGAGASVGGELFF.

This clonotype appeared many times. This chain uses TRBV12-3 or TRBV12-4 with TRBJ2-5; 7 bases are shared with TRBD1. J was trimmed by 5 bases and V by 3 bases; bases with no gene match: 3. The CDR3 runs to 13 residues. The chain's CDR3 is CASSFGQDETQYF. DNA of the CDR3: TGTGCCAGCAGTTTTGGACAGGACGAGACCCAGTACTTC.

The chain employs TRBV2 and TRBJ2-7; TRBD2 agrees at 8 bases. V was clipped by 7 bases and J by 0 bases; unmatched bases: 2. The CDR3 length is 13 residues. Germline CDR1 and CDR2: SNHLY and FYNNEI. DNA of the CDR3: TGTGCCAGCACTAGCGGGCTCTCCTACGAGCAGTACTTC. This encodes CASTSGLSYEQYF.

This clonotype was seen many times. The V gene is TRBV12-3 or TRBV12-4, the J gene TRBJ2-3; no clear D gene. V lost 2 bases and J 6 bases, leaving 12 bases between the germline ends. CDR3 length: 14 residues. The CDR3 protein is CASSLLLGVDTQYF. CDR3 nucleotide sequence: TGTGCCAGCAGTTTACTTCTTGGCGTGGATACGCAGTATTTT.

This clonotype has ten or more counts. This chain connects TRBV24-1 to TRBJ2-1; 11 bases are a match to TRBD2. CDR3 length: 20 amino acids. With V trimmed by 4 bases and J by 0 bases, 13 bases remained unmatched. Germline assignment: CDR1 KGHDR and CDR2 SFDVKD. CDR3 region: CATSDPSLAGGRGSYNEQFF. CDR3 DNA: TGTGCCACCAGTGACCCCAGCCTAGCGGGAGGTCGTGGCTCCTACAATGAGCAGTTCTTC.

This clonotype was detected ten times or more. The chain uses TRBV20-1 and TRBJ1-5; D unresolved. Trimming stripped 1 base from V and 3 bases from J, with 10 bases between. Germline CDR1 reads DFQATT; CDR2 reads SNEGSKA (reference sequence). This CDR3 comprises 14 residues. The CDR3 DNA sequence: TGCAGTGCTAGAGTCAGATCCATCAATCAGCCCCAGCATTTT. Residues: CSARVRSINQPQHF.

The chain links TRBV28 to TRBJ2-5; D unresolved. Germline V lookup: CDR1 MDHEN, CDR2 SYDVKM. This CDR3 spans 15 amino acids. V was cut by 6 bases and J by 5 bases, with 19 bases left in between. This chain's CDR3 is CASSLGVDRFETQYF. CDR3 sequence (DNA): TGTGCCAGCAGCTTAGGCGTGGATCGCTTCGAGACCCAGTACTTC. The variable domain in full, completed from reference TRBV28 and TRBJ2-5, reads DVKVTQSSRYLVKRTGEKVFLECVQDMDHENMFWYRQDPGLGLRLIYFSYDVKMKEKGDIPEGYSVSREKKERFSLILESASTNQTSMYLCASSLGVDRFETQYFGPGTRLLVL.

The chain links TRBV18 to TRBJ2-7; 12 nucleotides line up with TRBD1. The CDR3 spans 17 residues. The germline CDR1 and CDR2 sequences are KGHSH and LQKENI. V was pared by 2 bases and J by 0 bases, with 5 bases of the junction left unmatched. In DNA, the CDR3 is TGTGCCAGCTCACCAAGGGACAGGGGGCCAAGCTCCTACGAGCAGTACTTC. Its protein is CASSPRDRGPSSYEQYF.